This T cell receptor beta chain was sequenced for a study of T cell responses to AZD1222 COVID-19 vaccine. Worth noting for this clone: Its target is unknown.

The V end lost 3 bases, the J end lost 1 base, and 12 bases lay between the germline ends. Germline CDR1 and CDR2: MNHEY and SVGEGT. The CDR3 covers 15 residues. Clones were read by immunoSEQ multiplex PCR, and TCRdb kept only the in-frame ones, dropping some. The table records roughly 120,000 clones, roughly 90% of them present only once. Notes on the study in general: Epitopes outside B.1.351 and B.1.1.7 mutated regions reportedly drew nearly half of spike TCRs. Donors were mostly white British, more females; clonal diversity possibly underestimated. Baseline serology detected seropositivity in only six or seven AZD1222 recipients. Among vaccine-associated CD4 TCRs, coverage spanned spike, with dominance at 160-218 and 743-854.

This clonotype originated in an adult who received the MenACWY meningococcal vaccine as a control. This chain links TRBV6-2 or TRBV6-3 with TRBJ1-2, with a tentative D call TRBD1 (6 bases). Specimen: peripheral blood, collected 28 days after the second dose of the MenACWY control vaccine. The CDR3 loop is CASSYSGQLNYGYTF. CDR3 in DNA: TGTGCCAGCAGTTATTCCGGACAGCTTAACTATGGCTACACCTTC.